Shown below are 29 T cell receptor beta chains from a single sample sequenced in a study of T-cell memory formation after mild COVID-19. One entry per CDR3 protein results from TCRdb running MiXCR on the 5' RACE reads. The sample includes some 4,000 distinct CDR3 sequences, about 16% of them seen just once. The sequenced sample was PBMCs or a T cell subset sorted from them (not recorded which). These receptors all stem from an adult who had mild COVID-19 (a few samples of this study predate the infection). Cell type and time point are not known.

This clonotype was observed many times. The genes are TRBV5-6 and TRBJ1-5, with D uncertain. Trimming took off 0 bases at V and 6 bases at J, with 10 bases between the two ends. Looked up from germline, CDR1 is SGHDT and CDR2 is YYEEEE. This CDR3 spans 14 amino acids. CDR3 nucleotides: TGTGCCAGCAGCTTGGCTTTTACCGGTCAGCCCCAGCATTTT. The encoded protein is CASSLAFTGQPQHF. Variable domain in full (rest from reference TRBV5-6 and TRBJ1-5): DAGVTQSPTHLIKTRGQQVTLRCSPKSGHDTVSWYQQALGQGPQFIFQYYEEEERQRGNFPDRFSGHQFPNYSSELNVNALLLGDSALYLCASSLAFTGQPQHFGDGTRLSIL.

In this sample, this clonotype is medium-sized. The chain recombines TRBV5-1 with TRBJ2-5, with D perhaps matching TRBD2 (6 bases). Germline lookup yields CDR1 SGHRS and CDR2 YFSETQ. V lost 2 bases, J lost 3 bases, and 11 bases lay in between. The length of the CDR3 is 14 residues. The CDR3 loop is CASSFGGGKETQYF. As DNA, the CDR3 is TGCGCCAGCAGCTTCGGTGGGGGGAAAGAGACCCAGTACTTC.

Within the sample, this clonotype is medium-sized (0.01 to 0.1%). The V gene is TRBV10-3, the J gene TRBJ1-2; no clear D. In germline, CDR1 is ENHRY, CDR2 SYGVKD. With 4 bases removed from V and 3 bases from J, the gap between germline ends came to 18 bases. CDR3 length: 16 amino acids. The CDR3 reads CAISGGYSSADYGYTF. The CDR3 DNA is TGTGCCATCAGTGGAGGCTACTCCTCAGCGGACTATGGCTACACCTTC.

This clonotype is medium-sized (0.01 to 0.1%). CDR3 loop: CASSRAGEINEQFF. In DNA, the CDR3 is TGTGCCAGCAGTCGTGCGGGGGAAATTAATGAGCAGTTCTTC. This chain links TRBV14 with TRBJ2-1; 7 bases fit TRBD2. Losses at the gene ends were 6 bases for V and 7 bases for J; bases not matched to a gene: 9. CDR1 is SGHDN, CDR2 FVKESK, per germline. The CDR3 is 14 residues long.

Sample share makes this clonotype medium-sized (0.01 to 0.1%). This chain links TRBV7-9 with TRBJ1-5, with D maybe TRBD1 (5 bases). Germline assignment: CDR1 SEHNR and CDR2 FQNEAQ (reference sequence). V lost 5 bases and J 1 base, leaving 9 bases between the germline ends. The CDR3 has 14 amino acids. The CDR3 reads CASSPGTSNQPQHF. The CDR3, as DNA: TGTGCCAGCAGCCCAGGGACCAGCAATCAGCCCCAGCATTTT.

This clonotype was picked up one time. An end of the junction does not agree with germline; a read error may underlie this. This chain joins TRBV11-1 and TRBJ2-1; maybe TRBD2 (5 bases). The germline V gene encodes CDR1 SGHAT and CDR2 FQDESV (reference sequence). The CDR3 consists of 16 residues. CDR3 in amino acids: CASSLAYTRILNEQSF. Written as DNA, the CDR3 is TGTGCCAGCAGCTTAGCGTACACTAGAATACTCAATGAGCAGTCCTTC.

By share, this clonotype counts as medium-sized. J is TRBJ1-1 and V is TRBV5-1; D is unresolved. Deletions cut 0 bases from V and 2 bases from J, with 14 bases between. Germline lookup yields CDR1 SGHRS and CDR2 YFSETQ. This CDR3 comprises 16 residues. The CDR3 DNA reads TGCGCCAGCAGCTTGGAACACCTCAGCGTTAACACTGAAGCTTTCTTT. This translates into CASSLEHLSVNTEAFF.

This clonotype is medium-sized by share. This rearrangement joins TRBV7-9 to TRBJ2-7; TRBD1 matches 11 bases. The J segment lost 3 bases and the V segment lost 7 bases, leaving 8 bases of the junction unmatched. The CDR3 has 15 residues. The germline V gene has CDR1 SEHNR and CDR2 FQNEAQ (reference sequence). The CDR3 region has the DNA TGTGCCAGCACCTCCCGGGACAGGGGGATCTACGAGCAGTACTTC. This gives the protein CASTSRDRGIYEQYF.

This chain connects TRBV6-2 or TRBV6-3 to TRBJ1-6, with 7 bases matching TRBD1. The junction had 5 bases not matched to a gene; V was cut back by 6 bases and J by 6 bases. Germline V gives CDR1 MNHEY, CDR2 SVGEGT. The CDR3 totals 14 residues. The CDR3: CASRTGTANSPLHF. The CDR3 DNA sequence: TGTGCCAGCAGAACCGGGACAGCTAATTCACCCCTCCACTTT.

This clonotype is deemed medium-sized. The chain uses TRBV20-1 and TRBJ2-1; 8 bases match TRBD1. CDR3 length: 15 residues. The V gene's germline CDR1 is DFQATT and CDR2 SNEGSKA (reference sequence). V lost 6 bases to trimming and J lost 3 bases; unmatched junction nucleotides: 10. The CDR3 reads CSASPPGQDYNEQFF. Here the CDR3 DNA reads TGCAGTGCAAGCCCTCCGGGACAGGACTACAATGAGCAGTTCTTC.

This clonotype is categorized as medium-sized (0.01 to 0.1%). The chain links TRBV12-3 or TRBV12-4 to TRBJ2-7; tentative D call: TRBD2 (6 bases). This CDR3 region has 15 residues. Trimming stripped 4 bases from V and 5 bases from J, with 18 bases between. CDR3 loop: CASSSLVGRGNEQYF. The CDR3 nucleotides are TGTGCCAGCAGTTCCCTAGTGGGACGGGGGAACGAGCAGTACTTC.

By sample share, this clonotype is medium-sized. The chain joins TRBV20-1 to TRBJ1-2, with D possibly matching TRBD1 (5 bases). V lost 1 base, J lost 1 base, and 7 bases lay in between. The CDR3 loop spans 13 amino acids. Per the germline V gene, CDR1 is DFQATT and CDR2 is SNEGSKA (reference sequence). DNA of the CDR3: TGCAGTGCTAGAGCAGGGATTAACTATGGCTACACCTTC. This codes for CSARAGINYGYTF.

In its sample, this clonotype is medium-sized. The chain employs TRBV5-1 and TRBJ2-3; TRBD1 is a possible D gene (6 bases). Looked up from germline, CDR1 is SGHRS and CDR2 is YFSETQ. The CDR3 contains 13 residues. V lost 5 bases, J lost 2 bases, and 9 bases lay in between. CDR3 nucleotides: TGCGCCAGCAGTCAGGGGTACACAGATACGCAGTATTTT. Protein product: CASSQGYTDTQYF.

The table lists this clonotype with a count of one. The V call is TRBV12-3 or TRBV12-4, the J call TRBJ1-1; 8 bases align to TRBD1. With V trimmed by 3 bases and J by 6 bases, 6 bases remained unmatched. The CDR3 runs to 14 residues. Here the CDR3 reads CASSFPGGYSEAFF. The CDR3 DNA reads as TGTGCCAGCAGTTTTCCAGGGGGCTATTCTGAAGCTTTCTTT.

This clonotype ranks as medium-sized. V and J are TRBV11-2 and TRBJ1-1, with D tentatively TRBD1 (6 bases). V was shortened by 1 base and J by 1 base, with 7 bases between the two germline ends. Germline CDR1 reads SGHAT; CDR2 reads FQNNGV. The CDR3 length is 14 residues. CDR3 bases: TGTGCCAGCAGCTTAGGGACAGCGAACACTGAAGCTTTCTTT. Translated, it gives CASSLGTANTEAFF. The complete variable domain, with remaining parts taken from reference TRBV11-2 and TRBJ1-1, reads EAGVAQSPRYKIIEKRQSVAFWCNPISGHATLYWYQQILGQGPKLLIQFQNNGVVDDSQLPKDRFSAERLKGVDSTLKIQPAKLEDSAVYLCASSLGTANTEAFFGQGTRLTVV.

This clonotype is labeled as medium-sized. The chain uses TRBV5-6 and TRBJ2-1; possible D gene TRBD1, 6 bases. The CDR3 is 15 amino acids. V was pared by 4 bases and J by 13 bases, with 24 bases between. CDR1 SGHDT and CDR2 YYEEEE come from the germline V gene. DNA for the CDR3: TGTGCCAGCAGCGGAAAGGGGGTCTTGGGACGTCGACAGTTCTTC. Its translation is CASSGKGVLGRRQFF.

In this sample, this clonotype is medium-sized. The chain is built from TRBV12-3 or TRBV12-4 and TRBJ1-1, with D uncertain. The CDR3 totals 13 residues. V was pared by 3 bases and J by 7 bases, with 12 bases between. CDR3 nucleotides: TGTGCCAGCAGTTTTTCGGAGCGGGGTGAAGCTTTCTTT. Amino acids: CASSFSERGEAFF.

As DNA, the CDR3 is TGTGCCAGCTCACCACCACCGGGACAGGGTCTCTCCAATGAGCAGTTCTTC. The encoded protein is CASSPPPGQGLSNEQFF. This chain joins TRBV18 and TRBJ2-1, with TRBD1 matching over 9 bases. The germline V gene has CDR1 KGHSH and CDR2 LQKENI. The CDR3 consists of 17 residues. The J segment lost 6 bases and the V segment lost 0 bases, leaving 9 bases of the junction unmatched.

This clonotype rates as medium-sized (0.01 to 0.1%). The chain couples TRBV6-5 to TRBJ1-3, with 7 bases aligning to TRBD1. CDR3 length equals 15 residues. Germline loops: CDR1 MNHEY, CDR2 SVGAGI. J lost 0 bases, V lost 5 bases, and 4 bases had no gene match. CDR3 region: CASSQQGSSGNTIYF. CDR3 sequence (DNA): TGTGCCAGCAGTCAACAGGGGAGCTCTGGAAACACCATATATTTT.

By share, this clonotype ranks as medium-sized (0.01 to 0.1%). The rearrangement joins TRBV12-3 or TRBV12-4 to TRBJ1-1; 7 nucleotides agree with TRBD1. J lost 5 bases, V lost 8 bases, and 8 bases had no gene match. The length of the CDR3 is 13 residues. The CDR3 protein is CASARGRGTEAFF. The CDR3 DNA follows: TGTGCCAGCGCGAGGGGGCGGGGAACTGAAGCTTTCTTT.

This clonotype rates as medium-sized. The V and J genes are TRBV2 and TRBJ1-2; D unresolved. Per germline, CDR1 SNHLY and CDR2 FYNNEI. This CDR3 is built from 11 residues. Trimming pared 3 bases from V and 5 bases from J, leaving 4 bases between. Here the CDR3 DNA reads TGTGCCAGCAGTGACCTATATGGCTACACCTTC. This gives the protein CASSDLYGYTF.

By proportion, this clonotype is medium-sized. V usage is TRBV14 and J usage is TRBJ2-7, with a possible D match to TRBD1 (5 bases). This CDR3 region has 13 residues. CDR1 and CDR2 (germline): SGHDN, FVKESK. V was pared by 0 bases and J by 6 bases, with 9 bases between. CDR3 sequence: CASSQEGVREQYV. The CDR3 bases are TGTGCCAGCAGCCAAGAAGGGGTTCGCGAGCAGTACGTC.

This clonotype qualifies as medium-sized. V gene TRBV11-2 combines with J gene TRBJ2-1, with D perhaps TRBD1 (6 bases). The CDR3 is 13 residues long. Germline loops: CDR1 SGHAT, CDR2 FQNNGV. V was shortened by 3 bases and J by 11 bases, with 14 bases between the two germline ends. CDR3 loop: CASSLVTGTQQFF. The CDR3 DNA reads TGTGCCAGCAGCTTGGTTACAGGGACCCAGCAGTTCTTC.

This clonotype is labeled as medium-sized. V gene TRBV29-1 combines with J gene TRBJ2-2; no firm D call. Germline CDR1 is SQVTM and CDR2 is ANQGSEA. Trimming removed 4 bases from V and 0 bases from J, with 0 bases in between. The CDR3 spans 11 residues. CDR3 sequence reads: CSVANTGELFF. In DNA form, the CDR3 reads TGCAGCGTTGCGAACACCGGGGAGCTGTTTTTT.

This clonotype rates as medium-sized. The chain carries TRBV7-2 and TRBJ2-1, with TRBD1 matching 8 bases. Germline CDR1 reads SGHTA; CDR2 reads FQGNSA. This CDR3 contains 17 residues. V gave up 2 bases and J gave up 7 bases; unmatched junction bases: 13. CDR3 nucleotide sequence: TGTGCCAGCAGCTTAACCAAATGGCGACAGGGGTATAATGAGCAGTTCTTC. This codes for CASSLTKWRQGYNEQFF.

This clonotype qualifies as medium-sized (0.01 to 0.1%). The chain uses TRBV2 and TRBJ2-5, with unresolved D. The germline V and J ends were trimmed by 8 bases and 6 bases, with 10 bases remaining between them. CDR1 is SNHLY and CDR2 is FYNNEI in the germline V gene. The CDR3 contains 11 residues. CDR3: CASSAGQTQYF. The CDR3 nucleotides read TGTGCCAGCTCGGCTGGGCAGACCCAGTACTTC. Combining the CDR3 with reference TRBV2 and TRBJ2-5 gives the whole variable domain EPEVTQTPSHQVTQMGQEVILRCVPISNHLYFYWYRQILGQKVEFLVSFYNNEISEKSEIFDDQFSVERPDGSNFTLKIRSTKLEDSAMYFCASSAGQTQYFGPGTRLLVL.

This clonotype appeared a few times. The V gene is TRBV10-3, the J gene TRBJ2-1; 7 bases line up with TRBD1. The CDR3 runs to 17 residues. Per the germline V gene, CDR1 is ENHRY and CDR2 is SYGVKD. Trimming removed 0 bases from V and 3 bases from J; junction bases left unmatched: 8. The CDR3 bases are TGTGCCATCAGTGAGTCGCCGACAGGGCTAATCTACAATGAGCAGTTCTTC. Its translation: CAISESPTGLIYNEQFF.

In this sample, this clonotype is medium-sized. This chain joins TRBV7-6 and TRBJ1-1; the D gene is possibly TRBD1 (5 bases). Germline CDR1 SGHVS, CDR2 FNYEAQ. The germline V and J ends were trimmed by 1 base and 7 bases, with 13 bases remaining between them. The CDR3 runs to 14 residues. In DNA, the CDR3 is TGTGCCAGCAGCTTAGTCGGGGACGGAATTGAAGCTTTCTTT. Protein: CASSLVGDGIEAFF.

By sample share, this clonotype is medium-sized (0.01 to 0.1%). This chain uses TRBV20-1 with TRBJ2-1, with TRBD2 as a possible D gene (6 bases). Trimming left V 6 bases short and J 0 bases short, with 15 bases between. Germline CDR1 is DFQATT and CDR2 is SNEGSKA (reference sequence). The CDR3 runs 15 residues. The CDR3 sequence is CSANSLGGSYNEQFF. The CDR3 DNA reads TGCAGTGCCAATAGCCTGGGAGGCTCCTACAATGAGCAGTTCTTC.